The 30 T cell receptor beta chains reported below all come from one sample, sequenced in a study of graft-versus-host responses after intestinal transplantation. To release intraepithelial and lamina propria lymphocytes, the graft tissue was processed. Generated by immunoSEQ multiplex PCR, the TCRdb table keeps only in-frame clones and is missing some. The sample lists approximately 63,000 clones; 75% to 90% were seen once. Sequenced material: ileum tissue, taken more than 350 days after transplant. All receptors derive from a human patient who received an intestinal transplant, so some T cells may come from the graft donor.

The chain employs TRBV27 and TRBJ2-7; 10 bases are shared with TRBD1. In germline, CDR1 is MNHEY, CDR2 SMNVEV (reference sequence). This CDR3 region has 15 residues. The J segment lost 4 bases and the V segment lost 3 bases, leaving 6 bases of the junction unmatched. For the CDR3, the DNA is TGTGCCAGCAGTTTGACAGGGGGCTCTTTTTACGAGCAGTACTTC. Its protein is CASSLTGGSFYEQYF.

The rearrangement links TRBV18 to TRBJ2-7; 9 nucleotides match TRBD2. J was trimmed by 5 bases and V by 2 bases; bases with no gene match: 10. The CDR3 loop spans 16 amino acids. Germline lookup yields CDR1 KGHSH and CDR2 LQKENI. The DNA of the CDR3 is TGTGCCAGCTCACCATCCATGGGACTAGCATCCCACGAGCAGTACTTC. Translation: CASSPSMGLASHEQYF. Full variable domain (rest looked up from reference TRBV18 and TRBJ2-7): NAGVMQNPRHLVRRRGQEARLRCSPMKGHSHVYWYRQLPEEGLKFMVYLQKENIIDESGMPKERFSAEFPKEGPSILRIQQVVRGDSAAYFCASSPSMGLASHEQYFGPGTRLTVT.

This clone showed up just once. V usage is TRBV6-5 and J usage is TRBJ2-5; D is uncertain. The V gene lost 5 bases and the J gene lost 0 bases, with 10 bases spanning the gap. CDR1 is MNHEY, CDR2 SVGAGI, per germline. This CDR3 comprises 14 residues. Here the CDR3 DNA reads TGTGCCAGCAGTACGACCCTGTACCAAGAGACCCAGTACTTC. This sequence encodes CASSTTLYQETQYF.

The V gene is TRBV6-6, the J gene TRBJ2-2; no clear D. Germline-derived CDR1 and CDR2 are MNHNY and SVGAGI (reference sequence). The germline V and J ends were trimmed by 2 bases and 1 base, with 5 bases remaining between them. This CDR3 region has 14 residues. The CDR3 here is CASSYGENTGELFF. CDR3 DNA sequence: TGTGCCAGCAGTTACGGAGAGAACACCGGGGAGCTGTTTTTT.

This rearrangement joins TRBV6-1 to TRBJ1-1; D unresolved. CDR3 length: 12 amino acids. Germline CDR1 and CDR2: MNHNS and SASEGT. V lost 7 bases and J lost 1, with 7 bases in between. The CDR3 region is CASKAGNTEAFF. The CDR3 DNA reads TGTGCCAGCAAAGCGGGGAACACTGAAGCTTTCTTT.

The chain has TRBV5-1 and TRBJ2-1; the match to TRBD2 covers 7 bases. This CDR3 spans 14 amino acids. J gave up 9 bases and V 2 bases, and 8 bases lay outside the gene matches. Germline lookup yields CDR1 SGHRS and CDR2 YFSETQ. In DNA form, the CDR3 reads TGCGCCAGCAGCTTCCCAGGACTAGAGGCTGAGCAGTTCTTC. Its protein is CASSFPGLEAEQFF.

The chain uses TRBV10-2 and TRBJ2-1; TRBD2 aligns across 16 bases. V gave up 4 bases and J gave up 5 bases; unmatched junction bases: 5. The CDR3 runs 17 residues. Germline-derived CDR1 and CDR2 are WSHSY and SAAADI. CDR3 DNA: TGCGCCAGCAGTGTCCCGGGACTAGCGGGGGGGAACAATGAGCAGTTCTTC. Protein product: CASSVPGLAGGNNEQFF.

The chain links TRBV6-5 to TRBJ2-7; no clear D. There are 16 residues in the CDR3. Germline CDR1 is MNHEY and CDR2 is SVGAGI. V was clipped by 2 bases and J by 2 bases, with 16 bases between them. The CDR3 sequence is CASSYDGRTPTYEQYF. For the CDR3, the DNA is TGTGCCAGCAGTTACGACGGCAGGACCCCGACCTACGAGCAGTACTTC.

The V gene is TRBV7-3, the J gene TRBJ2-2; 10 bases line up with TRBD1. Unmatched junction bases numbered 5, after V lost 1 base and J lost 3 bases. This CDR3 is 17 amino acids long. Germline CDR1 and CDR2: SGHTA and FQGTGA. The CDR3 spells CASSLKDRGQDTGELFF. CDR3 in DNA: TGTGCCAGCAGCTTAAAAGACAGGGGGCAGGACACCGGGGAGCTGTTTTTT. The full variable domain, its missing parts supplied by reference TRBV7-3 and TRBJ2-2, is GAGVSQTPSNKVTEKGKYVELRCDPISGHTALYWYRQSLGQGPEFLIYFQGTGAADDSGLPNDRFFAVRPEGSVSTLKIQRTERGDSAVYLCASSLKDRGQDTGELFFGEGSRLTVL.

This clone was counted a single time. The CDR3 here is CASLPTTSGSGEQYF. The DNA of the CDR3 is TGTGCCAGCCTACCTACGACTAGCGGGAGTGGCGAGCAGTACTTC. The chain recombines TRBV28 with TRBJ2-7; 12 nucleotides agree with TRBD2. V was clipped by 8 bases and J by 6 bases; unmatched bases: 11. Germline loops: CDR1 MDHEN, CDR2 SYDVKM. The CDR3 covers 15 residues.

V usage is TRBV29-1 and J usage is TRBJ2-3; D may be TRBD2 (6 bases). V lost 7 bases to trimming and J lost 1 base, with 21 bases between them. The CDR3 contains 16 residues. Germline CDR1 and CDR2: SQVTM and ANQGSEA. CDR3 DNA: TGCAGCGGAGGAGGGACTTTCCGTCGTGGCACAGATACGCAGTATTTT. Its protein is CSGGGTFRRGTDTQYF.

This chain uses TRBV7-9 with TRBJ1-1; weak D call: TRBD1 (5 bases). The CDR3 loop spans 13 amino acids. Germline V gene sequence: CDR1 SEHNR, CDR2 FQNEAQ (reference sequence). Trimming took 10 bases from V and 4 from J, leaving 16 bases between them. CDR3 DNA sequence: TGTGCCAACGGGGGACTGATGGGCACTGAAGCTTTCTTT. It is translated as CANGGLMGTEAFF.

J is TRBJ2-7 and V is TRBV4-2; 12 nucleotides align to TRBD2. This CDR3 region has 17 residues. Unmatched junction bases numbered 13, after V lost 4 bases and J lost 6 bases. Germline-derived CDR1 and CDR2 are LGHNA and YNFKEQ. The CDR3 reads CASSLSLLAGGIPEQYF. CDR3 nucleotides: TGTGCCAGCAGCCTCAGTCTTCTAGCGGGAGGGATCCCCGAGCAGTACTTC.

The chain combines TRBV7-3 with TRBJ1-3; D not certain. The V and J ends lost 3 bases and 0 bases respectively, with 6 bases between them. The CDR3 has 14 amino acids. Germline-derived CDR1 and CDR2 are SGHTA and FQGTGA. CDR3 DNA: TGTGCCAGCAGCTTGGGTAGCTCTGGAAACACCATATATTTT. Translated, it gives CASSLGSSGNTIYF.

The genes are TRBV28 and TRBJ2-7; no clear D. In germline, CDR1 is MDHEN, CDR2 SYDVKM. The V and J ends lost 1 base and 4 bases respectively, with 5 bases between them. The CDR3 spans 12 residues. The CDR3 loop is CASSLYAYEQYF. Written as DNA, the CDR3 is TGTGCCAGCAGTTTATACGCTTACGAGCAGTACTTC.

The rearrangement uses TRBV27 and TRBJ2-1, with a tentative D call TRBD1 (5 bases). The V and J ends lost 0 bases and 5 bases respectively, with 8 bases between them. The germline gives CDR1 MNHEY, CDR2 SMNVEV (reference sequence). The CDR3 consists of 14 residues. CDR3 region: CASSLSVTDNEQFF. The DNA of the CDR3 is TGTGCCAGCAGTTTATCGGTGACAGACAATGAGCAGTTCTTC.

The chain links TRBV7-3 to TRBJ1-3, with D perhaps TRBD1 (5 bases). Germline CDR1 is SGHTA and CDR2 is FQGTGA. The CDR3 covers 15 residues. Between the trimmed V and J ends, which lost 5 bases and 0 bases, there was a span of 11 bases. Here the CDR3 reads CASSKKGPSGNTIYF. In nucleotides, the CDR3 is TGTGCCAGCAGCAAAAAGGGGCCCTCTGGAAACACCATATATTTT. The whole variable domain, remainder taken from reference TRBV7-3 and TRBJ1-3, is GAGVSQTPSNKVTEKGKYVELRCDPISGHTALYWYRQSLGQGPEFLIYFQGTGAADDSGLPNDRFFAVRPEGSVSTLKIQRTERGDSAVYLCASSKKGPSGNTIYFGEGSWLTVV.

The chain carries TRBV9 and TRBJ1-6; 8 bases align to TRBD1. This CDR3 spans 15 amino acids. V was pared by 4 bases and J by 10 bases, with 10 bases of the junction left unmatched. Germline V gene lookup returns CDR1 SGDLS and CDR2 YYNGEE. CDR3 in amino acids: CASSTGQGMDSPLHF. The CDR3 DNA follows: TGTGCCAGCAGCACCGGACAGGGCATGGACTCACCCCTCCACTTT.

This chain joins TRBV6-6 and TRBJ2-2; D possibly corresponds to TRBD2 (5 bases). V lost 2 bases and J 1 base, leaving 8 bases between the germline ends. Germline V gene lookup returns CDR1 MNHNY and CDR2 SVGAGI (reference sequence). This CDR3 is built from 15 residues. The CDR3 DNA is TGTGCCAGCAGTTACGAGGGCTTGAACACCGGGGAGCTGTTTTTT. Amino acids: CASSYEGLNTGELFF.

The J gene is TRBJ2-7, the V gene TRBV7-8; D gene uncertain. The CDR3 is made up of 16 amino acids. V lost 1 base to trimming and J lost 0 bases, with 13 bases between them. The V gene's germline CDR1 is SGHVS and CDR2 FQNEAQ. The CDR3 reads CASSLEAQLSSYEQYF. For the CDR3, the DNA is TGTGCCAGCAGCTTAGAGGCCCAGTTAAGCTCCTACGAGCAGTACTTC.

Note on this clone: A single base separates this from a much larger clone, so it may be a read error. The chain couples TRBV10-1 to TRBJ1-3, with 9 bases aligning to TRBD1. Germline lookup yields CDR1 WNHNN and CDR2 SYGVQD (reference sequence). The ends lost 5 bases at V and 4 bases at J; junction bases unmatched: 3. The CDR3 length is 14 residues. The CDR3 region is CASSLGQGGNTIYF. The CDR3 DNA is TGCGCCAGCAGTCTGGGACAGGGCGGAAACACCATATATTTT.

The CDR3 loop reads CASSLRPGGSYEQYF. CDR3 sequence (DNA): TGTGCCAGCAGCCTCCGGCCAGGGGGGTCCTACGAGCAGTACTTC. The rearrangement uses TRBV7-3 and TRBJ2-7; D might be TRBD1 (7 bases). Trimming left V 5 bases short and J 1 base short, with 15 bases between. CDR1 is SGHTA and CDR2 is FQGTGA in the germline V gene. The CDR3 runs 15 residues.

The rearrangement uses TRBV4-1 and TRBJ2-1; D possibly uses TRBD1 or TRBD2 (6 bases each). Germline V lookup: CDR1 MGHRA, CDR2 YSYEKL. The CDR3 runs 15 residues. The V gene lost 3 bases and the J gene lost 8 bases, with 17 bases spanning the gap. CDR3 protein: CASSQVEGGPDEQFF. In DNA form, the CDR3 reads TGCGCCAGCAGCCAGGTAGAGGGGGGACCGGATGAGCAGTTCTTC.

The chain employs TRBV25-1 and TRBJ2-3; the D is unclear. The CDR3 has 12 residues. Trimming removed 3 bases at V and 4 bases at J, with 5 bases between. CDR1 is MGHDK and CDR2 is SYGVNS in the germline V gene. CDR3 in amino acids: CASSDAADTQYF. In DNA, the CDR3 is TGTGCCAGCAGTGACGCGGCAGATACGCAGTATTTT. The entire variable domain, with the rest obtained from reference TRBV25-1 and TRBJ2-3, is as follows: EADIYQTPRYLVIGTGKKITLECSQTMGHDKMYWYQQDPGMELHLIHYSYGVNSTEKGDLSSESTVSRIRTEHFPLTLESARPSHTSQYLCASSDAADTQYFGPGTRLTVL.

The V gene is TRBV6-5, the J gene TRBJ1-2; D possibly corresponds to TRBD1 (5 bases). V lost 8 bases, J lost 5 bases, and 15 bases lay in between. CDR3 length equals 13 residues. Per the germline V gene, CDR1 is MNHEY and CDR2 is SVGAGI. CDR3 sequence reads: CASRWGAGYGYTF. In DNA, the CDR3 is TGTGCCAGCCGGTGGGGTGCAGGGTATGGCTACACCTTC.

The genes are TRBV28 and TRBJ2-3, with D possibly being TRBD1 or TRBD2 (5 bases each). The V and J ends lost 6 bases and 2 bases respectively, with 15 bases between them. This CDR3 contains 15 residues. CDR1 is MDHEN, CDR2 SYDVKM, per germline. The CDR3 nucleotides are TGTGCCAGCAGCCAACCCGGGACCTACACAGATACGCAGTATTTT. It encodes CASSQPGTYTDTQYF. Together with reference TRBV28 and TRBJ2-3, the CDR3 gives the full variable domain: DVKVTQSSRYLVKRTGEKVFLECVQDMDHENMFWYRQDPGLGLRLIYFSYDVKMKEKGDIPEGYSVSREKKERFSLILESASTNQTSMYLCASSQPGTYTDTQYFGPGTRLTVL.

The V and J genes are TRBV2 and TRBJ2-3, with 10 bases lining up with TRBD2. This CDR3 spans 14 amino acids. CDR1 and CDR2 (germline): SNHLY, FYNNEI. The ends lost 9 bases at V and 4 bases at J; junction bases unmatched: 7. CDR3 nucleotides: TGTGCCAGTGAGAGCGGGGGGGCAGCAGATACGCAGTATTTT. Amino acid sequence: CASESGGAADTQYF.

This chain connects TRBV6-5 to TRBJ1-1; D is unclear. The V gene's germline CDR1 is MNHEY and CDR2 SVGAGI. CDR3 size: 13 residues. The V gene lost 2 bases and the J gene lost 0 bases, with 4 bases spanning the gap. DNA of the CDR3: TGTGCCAGCAGTTACGTTATGAACACTGAAGCTTTCTTT. This codes for CASSYVMNTEAFF.

The genes are TRBV5-6 and TRBJ1-1; D possibly corresponds to TRBD1 (5 bases). CDR1 and CDR2 from the germline V gene are SGHDT and YYEEEE. The CDR3 contains 15 residues. The V and J ends lost 2 bases and 3 bases respectively, with 14 bases between them. The CDR3, as DNA: TGTGCCAGCAGCTTTGAATGGGGCGGCGACACTGAAGCTTTCTTT. Encoded protein: CASSFEWGGDTEAFF.

Only a few counts were recorded for this clone. CDR3 protein: CASSPRGVYEQYF. The CDR3 DNA reads TGTGCCAGCAGCCCCCGAGGGGTCTACGAGCAGTACTTC. The chain combines TRBV7-9 with TRBJ2-7; D may be TRBD1 or TRBD2 (5 bases each). The V and J ends lost 5 bases and 3 bases respectively, with 11 bases between them. There are 13 residues in the CDR3. CDR1 and CDR2 (germline): SEHNR, FQNEAQ (reference sequence).